What follows are 24 T cell receptor beta chains derived from one specimen sequenced in a study of blood T cell repertoires in COVID-19. The repertoire was sequenced with immunoSEQ multiplex PCR; TCRdb's copy has only in-frame clones and lacks some. Among 60,000 to 90,000 clones listed, approximately 80% were seen once. The sequenced sample was peripheral blood. These receptors were obtained from a man aged 55 to 70 with active or convalescent COVID-19.

This clone was recorded a few times. The rearrangement links TRBV6-5 to TRBJ2-3, with TRBD1 matching over 9 bases. This CDR3 is 14 amino acids long. CDR1 and CDR2 from the germline V gene are MNHEY and SVGAGI. J was trimmed by 4 bases and V by 6 bases; bases with no gene match: 5. The CDR3 DNA reads TGTGCCAGCAGCCGGGACAGGGCAGCAGATACGCAGTATTTT. Translation gives CASSRDRAADTQYF.

The chain uses TRBV18 and TRBJ1-4, with 9 bases identical to TRBD1. CDR1 KGHSH and CDR2 LQKENI come from the germline V gene. Germline trimming cut 4 bases from V and 5 bases from J; bases unmatched to any gene: 2. The CDR3 has 14 residues. The CDR3 sequence: CASSRGQGNEKLFF. The CDR3 DNA reads as TGTGCCAGCTCACGGGGACAGGGAAATGAAAAACTGTTTTTT. The full variable domain, with the rest looked up from reference TRBV18 and TRBJ1-4, is NAGVMQNPRHLVRRRGQEARLRCSPMKGHSHVYWYRQLPEEGLKFMVYLQKENIIDESGMPKERFSAEFPKEGPSILRIQQVVRGDSAAYFCASSRGQGNEKLFFGSGTQLSVL.

The chain couples TRBV5-1 to TRBJ2-6; no definite D call. The germline gives CDR1 SGHRS, CDR2 YFSETQ. V gave up 0 bases and J gave up 4 bases, with 8 bases separating them. The CDR3 is 15 amino acids. CDR3 bases: TGCGCCAGCAGCTTGGAGCAAGCGGGGGCCAACGTCCTGACTTTC. Translated: CASSLEQAGANVLTF.

This clone was recorded only once. The chain combines TRBV5-1 with TRBJ2-3, with 7 positions matching TRBD2. Germline loops: CDR1 SGHRS, CDR2 YFSETQ. There are 14 residues in the CDR3. V was clipped by 4 bases and J by 2 bases; unmatched bases: 4. The CDR3 spells CASSAGGITDTQYF. The DNA of the CDR3 is TGCGCCAGCAGCGCCGGGGGGATCACAGATACGCAGTATTTT.

V and J are TRBV29-1 and TRBJ1-1, with TRBD1 identical over 10 bases. This CDR3 spans 14 amino acids. Per the germline V gene, CDR1 is SQVTM and CDR2 is ANQGSEA. V shed 5 bases, J shed 3 bases, and the junction held 6 bases outside the gene matches. CDR3 nucleotides: TGCAGCGTTAGCGGACAGGGGGTGGACACTGAAGCTTTCTTT. This encodes CSVSGQGVDTEAFF.

The chain couples TRBV6-6 to TRBJ1-2; TRBD1 aligns across 8 bases. The CDR3 is 17 residues long. V was pared by 5 bases and J by 0 bases, with 11 bases of the junction left unmatched. Germline CDR1 reads MNHNY; CDR2 reads SVGAGI (reference sequence). The CDR3 coding sequence is TGTGCCAGCAGTCGAAACCTACAGGGGGAAGCTAACTATGGCTACACCTTC. Translating it yields CASSRNLQGEANYGYTF.

This chain connects TRBV2 to TRBJ1-2, with 8 bases aligning to TRBD1. V trimming: 7 bases; J trimming: 3 bases; junction bases outside the gene matches: 10. This CDR3 is built from 15 residues. Germline V gene lookup returns CDR1 SNHLY and CDR2 FYNNEI. The CDR3 DNA sequence: TGTGCCAGCAAAGGGGGTCCGGGACAGGACTATGGCTACACCTTC. Its protein is CASKGGPGQDYGYTF.

The table lists this clone with many counts. CDR3 nucleotide sequence: TGTGCCAGCAGCCCGACGCTACAGGATGAAAAACTGTTTTTT. This codes for CASSPTLQDEKLFF. This chain joins TRBV7-2 and TRBJ1-4, with D possibly TRBD1 on 5 matching bases. This CDR3 region has 14 residues. Trimming stripped 5 bases from V and 6 bases from J, with 13 bases between. Germline CDR1 is SGHTA and CDR2 is FQGNSA.

CDR3 bases: TGTGCCAGCAGCACAGAACGTGGCACTGAAGCTTTCTTT. It specifies CASSTERGTEAFF. This chain connects TRBV6-4 to TRBJ1-1; no definite D call. Germline-derived CDR1 and CDR2 are MRHNA and SNTAGT. CDR3 length: 13 residues. V was pared by 6 bases and J by 4 bases, with 12 bases between.

This chain connects TRBV3-1 (or the pseudogene TRBV3-2) to TRBJ2-7; no firm D call. CDR3 length equals 14 residues. Trimming pared 1 base from V and 4 bases from J, leaving 11 bases between. Germline V gives CDR1 LGHDT, CDR2 YNNKEL (reference sequence). The CDR3 here is CASSQALYGYEQYF. The CDR3 nucleotides read TGTGCCAGCAGCCAAGCCCTCTACGGGTACGAGCAGTACTTC.

This clone is classed as medium-sized. V gene TRBV12-5 combines with J gene TRBJ1-1, with a possible D match to TRBD1 (5 bases). Trimming removed 8 bases at V and 4 bases at J, with 14 bases between. The CDR3 spans 13 residues. Germline V CDR1 and CDR2: LGHNT, FRNRAP. CDR3 loop: CASTQVWGTEAFF. The DNA for the CDR3 is TGTGCTAGTACACAGGTCTGGGGCACTGAAGCTTTCTTT.

J is TRBJ2-5 and V is TRBV6-5; no firm D call. V lost 10 bases and J 5 bases, leaving 11 bases between the germline ends. CDR3 length: 11 residues. CDR1 MNHEY and CDR2 SVGAGI come from the germline V gene. The CDR3 here is CATTGLETQYF. CDR3 sequence (DNA): TGTGCCACCACCGGTTTGGAGACCCAGTACTTC.

The CDR3 nucleotides read TGTGCCAGCAGACCGACAGGTATTAGTGAAAAACTGTTTTTT. It encodes CASRPTGISEKLFF. The chain links TRBV2 to TRBJ1-4, with D perhaps TRBD1 (6 bases). The CDR3 has 14 amino acids. The germline gives CDR1 SNHLY, CDR2 FYNNEI. Trimming removed 6 bases from V and 7 bases from J, with 15 bases in between.

This chain connects TRBV5-1 to TRBJ1-1; 10 nucleotides line up with TRBD1. This CDR3 has 15 amino acids. After removal of 4 bases from V and 5 bases from J, the junction contained 8 bases not matched to a gene. The germline CDR1 and CDR2 sequences are SGHRS and YFSETQ. CDR3 coding DNA: TGCGCCAGCAGCCCGGGACAGGGGATGGGGACTGAAGCTTTCTTT. Protein: CASSPGQGMGTEAFF.

The CDR3 DNA is TGTGCCAGCAGGGTCGACAGGGGGCGTCCGGACGAGCAGTACTTC. Translated: CASRVDRGRPDEQYF. V and J are TRBV2 and TRBJ2-7, with TRBD1 matching over 10 bases. The CDR3 runs 15 residues. CDR1 and CDR2 from the germline V gene are SNHLY and FYNNEI. Losses at the gene ends were 6 bases for V and 5 bases for J; bases not matched to a gene: 10.

The CDR3 protein is CASSLGDGLMNTEAFF. The CDR3 coding sequence is TGTGCCAGCAGCTTAGGGGATGGACTGATGAACACTGAAGCTTTCTTT. V usage is TRBV7-2 and J usage is TRBJ1-1; D gene unclear. The CDR3 loop spans 16 amino acids. The V gene lost 1 base and the J gene lost 0 bases, with 12 bases spanning the gap. Germline lookup yields CDR1 SGHTA and CDR2 FQGNSA.

The CDR3 spells CASSRSQGELFF. The CDR3 DNA follows: TGTGCCAGCAGCCGTAGTCAGGGGGAACTGTTTTTT. This chain links TRBV9 with TRBJ1-4; 7 bases line up with TRBD1. This CDR3 spans 12 amino acids. Trimming cost V 4 bases and J 12 bases; bases outside gene matches: 6. Per the germline V gene, CDR1 is SGDLS and CDR2 is YYNGEE.

The rearrangement uses TRBV6-1 and TRBJ1-2; 11 nucleotides agree with TRBD1. CDR1 is MNHNS, CDR2 SASEGT, per germline. The CDR3 spans 17 residues. V gave up 4 bases and J gave up 4 bases; unmatched junction bases: 11. CDR3 region: CASSVDRGPLRTYGYTF. As DNA, the CDR3 is TGTGCCAGCAGTGTGGACAGGGGGCCGTTAAGAACCTATGGCTACACCTTC.

The chain joins TRBV11-1 to TRBJ2-3, with D maybe TRBD1 (5 bases). This CDR3 has 15 residues. V was trimmed by 1 base and J by 2 bases, leaving 10 bases between them. Germline V gene sequence: CDR1 SGHAT, CDR2 FQDESV (reference sequence). The DNA of the CDR3 is TGTGCCAGCAGCTTAGAGGGGCCCCACACAGATACGCAGTATTTT. As protein: CASSLEGPHTDTQYF.

A word on this clone: At one end, the junction sequence differs from germline, possibly due to a read error. The chain uses TRBV19 and TRBJ1-2; D is perhaps TRBD1 (5 bases). CDR1 and CDR2 (germline): LNHDA, SQIVND (reference sequence). The CDR3 contains 15 residues. The DNA of the CDR3 is TGTGCCAGTAGGATAGCCTTCGGGGGTAACTATGGCTACACCTTC. It codes for CASRIAFGGNYGYTF.

The rearrangement joins TRBV4-2 to TRBJ2-1; 11 bases are a match to TRBD2. The germline V gene has CDR1 LGHNA and CDR2 YNFKEQ. The CDR3 covers 18 residues. The V segment lost 3 bases and the J segment 7 bases; nucleotides outside the gene matches: 14. This chain's CDR3 is CASSQEGSGGAGGNEQFF. The DNA of the CDR3 is TGTGCCAGCAGCCAGGAGGGTAGCGGGGGGGCCGGTGGGAATGAGCAGTTCTTC.

The chain employs TRBV19 and TRBJ1-3; 7 bases line up with TRBD1. Germline CDR1 reads LNHDA; CDR2 reads SQIVND (reference sequence). V dropped 7 bases and J dropped 4; count of bases not matched to a gene: 13. The CDR3 consists of 16 residues. CDR3 bases: TGTGCCAGTACAGTTCGACAGGGCCCGCGGGGAAACACCATATATTTT. Protein sequence: CASTVRQGPRGNTIYF.

The chain couples TRBV20-1 to TRBJ1-2; unclear D gene. The germline V and J ends were trimmed by 6 bases and 8 bases, with 13 bases remaining between them. The CDR3 is 11 residues long. The germline V gene has CDR1 DFQATT and CDR2 SNEGSKA (reference sequence). The chain's CDR3 is CSATRPGGYTF. Here the CDR3 DNA reads TGCAGTGCCACCAGGCCTGGGGGCTACACCTTC.

Note on this clone: At one end, the junction sequence differs from germline, possibly due to a read error. V usage is TRBV7-2 and J usage is TRBJ2-7; 9 bases align to TRBD2. From germline, CDR1 is SGHTA and CDR2 FQGNSA. The CDR3 loop spans 13 amino acids. The chain's CDR3 is CASSLAGLYEQYF. The CDR3 nucleotides are TGTGCCAGCAGCCTAGCGGGGCTCTACGAGCAGTACTTC.